The sequence of this TCR beta chain was determined in a study of OX40 agonist ivuxolimab in advanced cancers. Context from the whole study: Ivuxolimab was a fully human IgG2 agonistic monoclonal antibody targeting the costimulatory receptor OX40 (CD134). Intravenous ivuxolimab was administered to patients every 2 weeks at six dose levels: 0.01, 0.1, 0.3, 1.5, 3 and 10 mg/kg. Of the roughly 51 patients in dose escalation, some 20 had hepatocellular carcinoma, about 15 had melanoma, 9 had renal cell carcinoma and 9 had head and neck cancer. The dose-escalation cohort was roughly 80% male with a mean age of about 54 years, ranging from about 20 to 80. Patients were allowed to have had prior anti-PD-1, anti-PD-L1 or anti-CTLA-4 therapy, and 30% to 40% of the dose-escalation patients had previously received checkpoint inhibitors. Partial responses were achieved by three dose-escalation patients, of whom one had hepatocellular carcinoma and two had cutaneous melanoma. The point of sequencing TCRbeta in the periphery was to test whether ivuxolimab changed TCR sequence diversity and drove clonal T-cell expansion. The paper describes the monotherapy dose-escalation part (N ≈ 52 patients) of the phase I trial of ivuxolimab. What the study reported, not specific to this receptor: On average, CD8+ T cells showed more expanded clones than CD4+ T cells after ivuxolimab. Low levels of normalized T-cell clonal expansion were also seen in some patients who did not respond. Which antigens the clonally expanded peripheral T cells were specific for was not determined. Partial responders in the 0.1-3.0 mg/kg groups had among the lowest normalized peripheral clonal expansion, especially among CD8+ T cells. At doses of 0.1 to 3.0 mg/kg, clonal expansion of both CD4+ and CD8+ blood T cells was observed from baseline to week 6.

This clone was counted once. No antigen is known for it. Base qualities are missing; no much larger clone stands one base away. CDR1 MNHNS and CDR2 SASEGT are derived from the germline V gene. V loses 0 bases of germline sequence and J loses 5 bases, and the interval between the two ends is 4 bases. The CDR3 runs 12 amino acids, cysteine and phenylalanine included. This entry keeps only the CDR3 DNA: 36 bases, framed from base 1. Patients with autoimmune disease history or receiving systemic immunosuppression were excluded from the trial. In every dose cohort, peripheral blood was drawn for TCR sequencing at baseline, cycle 4 day 1, and cycle 7 day 1. The samples were taken from a phase I, first-in-human, multicenter, open-label dose-escalation trial of ivuxolimab. The trial enrolled adults with locally advanced or metastatic head and neck squamous cell, hepatocellular, melanoma or renal cell carcinoma. Before TCR sequencing, CD4+ T cells and CD8+ T cells from peripheral blood were sorted into separate populations.

Genomic DNA was extracted from sorted cells for sequencing of the TCRbeta CDR3 region. The immunoSEQ Assay was used to sequence the TCRbeta CDR3 regions. TCRdb carries this immuneACCESS record with in-frame sequences only. Its versions omit some clonotypes, under half of them owing to an unresolved V gene in the studies checked, with the rest unexplained. The sample table lists roughly 79,000 clones, around 83% of them with a count of one. Roughly 15% of the sample belongs to the ten largest clones. Here the sequenced sample was CD4+ or CD8+ T cells sorted from blood, taken in a trial of the OX40 agonist ivuxolimab. This sequence was found in an adult with an advanced solid tumor such as melanoma, head and neck, liver or kidney cancer. Rearrangement joined TRBV6-1 to TRBJ1-2, with no reliable assignment of the D segment. The CDR3 corresponds to CASSEARYGYTF. In nucleotide form, the sequence is TGTGCCAGCAGTGAAGCGAGATATGGCTACACCTTC.